The rows below give T cell receptor beta chains drawn from one sample of a study of T cell responses to AZD1222 COVID-19 vaccine. Produced via immunoSEQ multiplex PCR; TCRdb's table is partial and in-frame only. The sample has approximately 150,000 clones, 91% seen once. The sample in question was peripheral blood, obtained 28 days after the second AZD1222 dose. The receptors come from an adult who received the AZD1222 COVID-19 vaccine. CDR3s include the opening cysteine and the closing phenylalanine or tryptophan. A D gene is named only where the DNA matches it firmly. Size tells how often a clone was seen (once, few, many) or the class of an expanded clone, and some rows leave it out.

d_call	clone_size	j_call	v_call	cdr3_nt	cdr3_aa
TRBD1	-	TRBJ2-1	TRBV7-3	TGTGCCAGCAGCTCCAAGACAGGGCCGAACGAGCAGTTCTTC	CASSSKTGPNEQFF
TRBD1	-	TRBJ1-4	TRBV4-1	TGCGCCAGCAGCCAAGACCCCGGACAGGGGGGAAAACTGTTTTTT	CASSQDPGQGGKLFF
TRBD2	-	TRBJ2-1	TRBV4-3	TGCGCCAGCAGCCAGGACATAGCGGGGGGCTACAATGAGCAGTTCTTC	CASSQDIAGGYNEQFF
-	-	TRBJ1-4	TRBV9	TGTGCCAGCAGCGCTTTTGCAACTAATGAAAAACTGTTTTTT	CASSAFATNEKLFF
-	-	TRBJ2-3	TRBV7-2	TGTGCCAGCAGCTTAGGACTAGGGACAGATACGCAGTATTTT	CASSLGLGTDTQYF
TRBD1	few	TRBJ1-5	TRBV30	TGTGCCTGGAGTGCCCACAGGGGGGAGCCCCAGCATTTT	CAWSAHRGEPQHF
-	-	TRBJ1-6	TRBV19	TGTGCCAGTAGTATACAGTCTCCGACCTCCTATAATTCACCCCTCCACTTT	CASSIQSPTSYNSPLHF
-	once	TRBJ2-1	TRBV4-2	TGTGCCAGCAGCCCCCTAGTGGGGAACAATGAGCAGTTCTTC	CASSPLVGNNEQFF
TRBD1	-	TRBJ1-4	TRBV11-1	TGTGCCAGCAGCCTGAGGACAGGGGAATCAAAACTGTTTTTT	CASSLRTGESKLFF
-	-	TRBJ1-1	TRBV7-2	TGTGCCAGCAGCTTAGAGTTGAGGGCTGGCACTGAAGCTTTCTTT	CASSLELRAGTEAFF
TRBD1	-	TRBJ2-1	TRBV29-1	TGCAGCTCTCTACGGGACAGGGCAAGAAATGAGCAGTTCTTC	CSSLRDRARNEQFF
-	-	TRBJ1-1	TRBV6-1	TGTGCCAGCAGTGAATCTAGCAGAAACACTGAAGCTTTCTTT	CASSESSRNTEAFF
TRBD2	once	TRBJ2-1	TRBV7-7	TGTGCTAGCAGCCGAGGAGGGCTAGCGGGGAGTGAGCAGTTCTTC	CASSRGGLAGSEQFF
-	-	TRBJ1-1	TRBV18	TGTGCCAGCTCACCCTCCGAGGGCCGTTGGACTGAAGCTTTCTTT	CASSPSEGRWTEAFF
-	-	TRBJ1-5	TRBV2	TGTGCCAGCAGAGGGGGGGCGGGCAGTCAGCCCCAGCATTTT	CASRGGAGSQPQHF
-	-	TRBJ1-2	TRBV7-9	TGTGCCAGCAGCTCGGGTCTAGGGGTTGATTATGGCTACACCTTC	CASSSGLGVDYGYTF
TRBD1	-	TRBJ1-2	TRBV10-3	TGTGCCATCAGTGTTGTCCCGGGACAGGGCGGGCTACAGAGTCCTAACTATGGCTACACCTTC	CAISVVPGQGGLQSPNYGYTF
TRBD2	-	TRBJ2-1	TRBV30	TGTGCCTGGAGACCCAGCGGGAGTTACAATGAGCAGTTCTTC	CAWRPSGSYNEQFF
-	-	TRBJ1-2	TRBV12-3/TRBV12-4	TGTGCCAGCAGTTTTGGTCGAAGGGATGGCTACACCTTC	CASSFGRRDGYTF
-	-	TRBJ2-1	TRBV6-6	TGTGCCAGCAGTCGCGGAGACAGCTCCTACAATGAGCAGTTCTTC	CASSRGDSSYNEQFF
TRBD2	-	TRBJ2-3	TRBV5-6	TGTGCCAGCAGCTCGGGGACTACTCGGGATACGCAGTATTTT	CASSSGTTRDTQYF
-	-	TRBJ2-7	TRBV30	TGTGCCTGGAGTCTAGGGGGGGAGCAGTACTTC	CAWSLGGEQYF
-	once	TRBJ1-2	TRBV7-9	TGTGCCAGCAGCTCCATTCCACCTCCCCCTAACTATGGCTACACCTTC	CASSSIPPPPNYGYTF
-	-	TRBJ2-3	TRBV25-1	TGTGCCAGCAGTGATAGGGCAGCTGGGACAGATACGCAGTATTTT	CASSDRAAGTDTQYF
-	-	TRBJ1-2	TRBV5-1	TGCGCCAGCGGAGGGCAGGCGGGCTATGGCTACACCTTC	CASGGQAGYGYTF
-	-	TRBJ1-6	TRBV18	TGTGCCAGCTCACCCCTGGGGGGAAATAATTCACCCCTCCACTTT	CASSPLGGNNSPLHF
-	-	TRBJ1-5	TRBV18	TGTGCCAGCTCACCCCCGGGGGGCGTCGGCAATCAGCCCCAGCATTTT	CASSPPGGVGNQPQHF
-	once	TRBJ2-7	TRBV10-3	TGTGCCATCAGTGACCCGACGGGCAGGCCCGCGCAGTACTTC	CAISDPTGRPAQYF
TRBD1	-	TRBJ1-5	TRBV18	TGTGCCAGCTCACCAGGGACAGCAAATAGCAATCAGCCCCAGCATTTT	CASSPGTANSNQPQHF
-	-	TRBJ1-2	TRBV7-2	TGTGCCAGCAGCGTCCAGGTCGAGGTTAACTATGGCTACACCTTC	CASSVQVEVNYGYTF
-	-	TRBJ2-2	TRBV28	TGTGCCAGCAGTTCGCCTGGTGCCCGCGGGCGGACCGGGGAGCTGTTTTTT	CASSSPGARGRTGELFF
-	-	TRBJ1-1	TRBV12-3/TRBV12-4	TGTGCCAGCAGCCTATACAGTTATGAAGCTTTCTTT	CASSLYSYEAFF
-	-	TRBJ1-1	TRBV5-1	TGCGCCAGCAGCCCACAGCCTTCGAACACTGAAGCTTTCTTT	CASSPQPSNTEAFF
-	-	TRBJ1-1	TRBV10-3	TGTGCCATCAGTGGTAACACTGAAGCTTTCTTT	CAISGNTEAFF
TRBD2	-	TRBJ2-3	TRBV2	TGTGCCAGCAGCAAAGGGACTAGCGGGAGAAAAGATACGCAGTATTTT	CASSKGTSGRKDTQYF
TRBD1	-	TRBJ1-3	TRBV6-5	TGTGCCAGCAGAGGAGGGGACAGATCTGGAAACACCATATATTTT	CASRGGDRSGNTIYF
-	-	TRBJ1-2	TRBV27	TGTGCCAGCAGTTTATTCGGGGGGCCGCCCCATGGCTACACCTTC	CASSLFGGPPHGYTF
-	-	TRBJ2-6	TRBV3-1/TRBV3-2	TGTGCCAGCCGGGACGGGAGCTCTGGGGCCAACGTCCTGACTTTC	CASRDGSSGANVLTF